Listed below are T cell receptor beta chains from one sample, sequenced in a study of blood T cells in healthy people across ages. Each CDR3 protein is one row after TCRdb ran MiXCR on the 5' RACE reads. Of approximately 940,000 distinct CDR3 sequences in the sample, around 48% were seen once. What was sequenced was blood. Source of these receptors: a man aged 25-45 years in good health. CDR3s include the opening cysteine and the closing phenylalanine or tryptophan. Fields, in order: J gene, clone size, V gene, D gene, CDR3 protein, CDR3 DNA. D genes are given only for firm matches. A clone size is listed for some rows: how often the clone was seen (once, few, many), or a class if it is expanded.

J gene: TRBJ2-7; clone size: few; V gene: TRBV24-1; D gene: .; CDR3 protein: CATSDPKGASSYEQYF; CDR3 DNA: TGTGCCACCAGTGATCCGAAAGGGGCTAGCTCCTACGAGCAGTACTTC
J gene: TRBJ1-5; clone size: .; V gene: TRBV28; D gene: .; CDR3 protein: CASGGSNQPQHF; CDR3 DNA: TGTGCCAGCGGAGGGAGCAATCAGCCCCAGCATTTT
J gene: TRBJ1-1; clone size: .; V gene: TRBV13; D gene: .; CDR3 protein: CASSQRYGSTEAFF; CDR3 DNA: TGTGCCAGCAGCCAGCGGTATGGGAGCACTGAAGCTTTCTTT
J gene: TRBJ1-2; clone size: few; V gene: TRBV10-3; D gene: TRBD1; CDR3 protein: CAISERQGAASNGYTF; CDR3 DNA: TGTGCCATCAGTGAGAGGCAGGGGGCCGCATCTAATGGCTACACCTTC
J gene: TRBJ1-1; clone size: .; V gene: TRBV27; D gene: .; CDR3 protein: CASRLGQKNTEAFF; CDR3 DNA: TGTGCCAGCAGGTTAGGACAGAAGAACACTGAAGCTTTCTTT
J gene: TRBJ2-7; clone size: .; V gene: TRBV13; D gene: .; CDR3 protein: CASSDLNTDEQYF; CDR3 DNA: TGTGCCAGCAGCGACCTGAACACCGACGAGCAGTACTTC
J gene: TRBJ1-1; clone size: few; V gene: TRBV20-1; D gene: .; CDR3 protein: CSAYITGLKNTEAFF; CDR3 DNA: TGCAGTGCTTATATAACAGGGTTGAAGAACACTGAAGCTTTCTTT
J gene: TRBJ2-5; clone size: .; V gene: TRBV20-1; D gene: TRBD2; CDR3 protein: CSARVGGGETQYF; CDR3 DNA: TGCAGTGCTAGAGTCGGGGGGGGCGAGACCCAGTACTTC
J gene: TRBJ1-1; clone size: few; V gene: TRBV6-2/TRBV6-3; D gene: .; CDR3 protein: CASLMAGEAFF; CDR3 DNA: TGTGCCAGCTTGATGGCCGGGGAAGCTTTCTTT
J gene: TRBJ2-2; clone size: once; V gene: TRBV20-1; D gene: .; CDR3 protein: CSAMRENTGELFF; CDR3 DNA: TGCAGTGCTATGCGGGAAAACACCGGGGAGCTGTTTTTT
J gene: TRBJ1-2; clone size: once; V gene: TRBV20-1; D gene: TRBD1; CDR3 protein: CSAANTGQGFFTF; CDR3 DNA: TGCAGTGCGGCGAATACGGGACAGGGTTTTTTCACCTTC
J gene: TRBJ2-5; clone size: .; V gene: TRBV20-1; D gene: .; CDR3 protein: CSATGGEETQYF; CDR3 DNA: TGCAGTGCCACGGGCGGTGAAGAGACCCAGTACTTC
J gene: TRBJ2-7; clone size: .; V gene: TRBV6-2/TRBV6-3; D gene: .; CDR3 protein: CASSRTNAEQYF; CDR3 DNA: TGTGCCAGCAGTCGGACGAACGCCGAGCAGTACTTC
J gene: TRBJ1-1; clone size: .; V gene: TRBV7-2; D gene: .; CDR3 protein: CAGSLEGGNTEAFF; CDR3 DNA: TGTGCCGGCAGCTTAGAAGGGGGGAACACTGAAGCTTTCTTT
J gene: TRBJ2-1; clone size: .; V gene: TRBV7-2; D gene: TRBD2; CDR3 protein: CASSLGTSGPPYEQFF; CDR3 DNA: TGTGCCAGCAGCTTAGGGACTAGCGGGCCGCCCTATGAGCAGTTCTTC
J gene: TRBJ2-7; clone size: .; V gene: TRBV4-1; D gene: .; CDR3 protein: CASSQDSLASAYEQYF; CDR3 DNA: TGCGCCAGCAGCCAAGATTCCCTAGCGAGCGCCTACGAGCAGTACTTC
J gene: TRBJ2-1; clone size: .; V gene: TRBV29-1; D gene: TRBD2; CDR3 protein: CSVLLWTSGGSLVWNEQFF; CDR3 DNA: TGCAGCGTTCTCCTTTGGACTAGCGGGGGGTCGTTGGTCTGGAATGAGCAGTTCTTC
J gene: TRBJ2-3; clone size: few; V gene: TRBV5-1; D gene: TRBD2; CDR3 protein: CASSSNPTSGGPRRTDTQYF; CDR3 DNA: TGCGCCAGCAGCTCGAATCCTACTAGCGGGGGGCCCCGACGCACAGATACGCAGTATTTT
J gene: TRBJ2-7; clone size: .; V gene: TRBV6-1; D gene: TRBD2; CDR3 protein: CASSDVATSGGIYEQYF; CDR3 DNA: TGTGCCAGCAGTGACGTAGCGACTAGCGGGGGCATCTACGAGCAGTACTTC
J gene: TRBJ2-6; clone size: .; V gene: TRBV10-3; D gene: .; CDR3 protein: CATRIDPYSGANVLTF; CDR3 DNA: TGTGCCACCCGGATTGACCCCTATTCTGGGGCCAACGTCCTGACTTTC
J gene: TRBJ1-4; clone size: .; V gene: TRBV4-2; D gene: .; CDR3 protein: CASSQDYGEEKLFF; CDR3 DNA: TGTGCCAGCAGCCAAGATTACGGGGAGGAAAAACTGTTTTTT
J gene: TRBJ1-4; clone size: .; V gene: TRBV7-9; D gene: .; CDR3 protein: CASSQNSGGEKLFF; CDR3 DNA: TGTGCCAGCAGTCAGAACAGTGGTGGTGAAAAACTGTTTTTT
J gene: TRBJ2-7; clone size: .; V gene: TRBV12-3/TRBV12-4; D gene: TRBD2; CDR3 protein: CASSTGTSGFGEQYF; CDR3 DNA: TGTGCCAGCAGTACCGGGACTAGCGGGTTCGGAGAGCAGTACTTC
J gene: TRBJ2-7; clone size: .; V gene: TRBV7-8; D gene: .; CDR3 protein: CASSLRVGIGYEQYF; CDR3 DNA: TGTGCCAGCAGCTTAAGGGTGGGAATAGGCTACGAGCAGTACTTC
J gene: TRBJ1-2; clone size: few; V gene: TRBV5-1; D gene: .; CDR3 protein: CASSLFAGDNYGYTF; CDR3 DNA: TGCGCCAGCAGCCTCTTTGCAGGGGATAACTATGGCTACACCTTC
J gene: TRBJ2-6; clone size: .; V gene: TRBV29-1; D gene: TRBD1; CDR3 protein: CSVEDPGQPSGANVLTF; CDR3 DNA: TGCAGCGTTGAAGATCCGGGACAGCCTTCTGGGGCCAACGTCCTGACTTTC
J gene: TRBJ2-7; clone size: few; V gene: TRBV6-6; D gene: TRBD2; CDR3 protein: CASSYGLAGGYEQYF; CDR3 DNA: TGTGCCAGCAGTTACGGACTAGCGGGGGGCTACGAGCAGTACTTC
J gene: TRBJ2-3; clone size: few; V gene: TRBV12-3/TRBV12-4; D gene: .; CDR3 protein: CASSPGLGDTQYF; CDR3 DNA: TGTGCCAGCAGCCCCGGACTGGGAGATACGCAGTATTTT
J gene: TRBJ1-1; clone size: .; V gene: TRBV7-9; D gene: .; CDR3 protein: CASDKRAPEAFF; CDR3 DNA: TGTGCCAGCGATAAAAGGGCGCCTGAAGCTTTCTTT
J gene: TRBJ2-3; clone size: few; V gene: TRBV7-2; D gene: TRBD2; CDR3 protein: CASSWGGGTDTQYF; CDR3 DNA: TGTGCCAGCAGCTGGGGAGGGGGCACAGATACGCAGTATTTT
J gene: TRBJ2-3; clone size: few; V gene: TRBV4-1; D gene: .; CDR3 protein: CASSQEQRDRTQYF; CDR3 DNA: TGCGCCAGCAGCCAAGAGCAAAGGGACCGGACGCAGTATTTT
J gene: TRBJ2-2; clone size: .; V gene: TRBV6-5; D gene: .; CDR3 protein: CASTPEGQFDTGELFF; CDR3 DNA: TGTGCCAGCACCCCGGAGGGACAGTTTGACACCGGGGAGCTGTTTTTT
J gene: TRBJ2-3; clone size: few; V gene: TRBV7-9; D gene: .; CDR3 protein: CASSLARQGPQDTQYF; CDR3 DNA: TGTGCCAGCAGCTTAGCAAGGCAGGGCCCTCAAGATACGCAGTATTTT
J gene: TRBJ2-7; clone size: .; V gene: TRBV2; D gene: .; CDR3 protein: CASSGGVAEQYF; CDR3 DNA: TGTGCCAGCAGTGGGGGGGTCGCCGAGCAGTACTTC
J gene: TRBJ2-7; clone size: .; V gene: TRBV6-5; D gene: TRBD1; CDR3 protein: CASSDRDRPPDEQYF; CDR3 DNA: TGTGCCAGCAGTGATCGGGACAGGCCACCGGACGAGCAGTACTTC
J gene: TRBJ1-2; clone size: .; V gene: TRBV6-5; D gene: .; CDR3 protein: CASSAGLPYGYTF; CDR3 DNA: TGTGCCAGCTCCGCAGGGCTCCCCTATGGCTACACCTTC
J gene: TRBJ2-7; clone size: .; V gene: TRBV2; D gene: .; CDR3 protein: CASSGQAGAYEQYF; CDR3 DNA: TGTGCCAGCAGTGGTCAGGCGGGGGCATACGAGCAGTACTTC
J gene: TRBJ2-5; clone size: .; V gene: TRBV20-1; D gene: .; CDR3 protein: CSAEPTETQYF; CDR3 DNA: TGCAGTGCTGAGCCGACAGAGACCCAGTACTTC
J gene: TRBJ2-7; clone size: .; V gene: TRBV15; D gene: TRBD1; CDR3 protein: CATSGVRQGDPYEQYF; CDR3 DNA: TGTGCCACCAGCGGAGTACGACAGGGGGATCCCTACGAGCAGTACTTC
J gene: TRBJ2-1; clone size: .; V gene: TRBV10-2; D gene: .; CDR3 protein: CASSEASVGEDEQFF; CDR3 DNA: TGCGCCAGCAGTGAAGCTAGCGTCGGGGAGGATGAGCAGTTCTTC
J gene: TRBJ2-7; clone size: .; V gene: TRBV29-1; D gene: TRBD1; CDR3 protein: CSVEVVDRVYEQYF; CDR3 DNA: TGCAGCGTTGAAGTAGTGGACAGGGTCTACGAGCAGTACTTC
J gene: TRBJ2-5; clone size: .; V gene: TRBV7-2; D gene: .; CDR3 protein: CASSLEAWEETQYF; CDR3 DNA: TGTGCCAGCAGCTTAGAGGCCTGGGAAGAGACCCAGTACTTC
J gene: TRBJ2-3; clone size: .; V gene: TRBV20-1; D gene: .; CDR3 protein: CSARDRASEPLRDTQYF; CDR3 DNA: TGCAGTGCTAGAGATCGGGCTAGCGAACCCCTCAGGGATACGCAGTATTTT
J gene: TRBJ2-5; clone size: .; V gene: TRBV3-1; D gene: .; CDR3 protein: CASSQATGLRIQETQYF; CDR3 DNA: TGTGCCAGCAGCCAAGCTACGGGACTTCGCATCCAAGAGACCCAGTACTTC
J gene: TRBJ2-1; clone size: .; V gene: TRBV7-2; D gene: .; CDR3 protein: CASSLTYAVGYNEQFF; CDR3 DNA: TGTGCCAGCAGTCTTACGTACGCTGTCGGATACAATGAGCAGTTCTTC
J gene: TRBJ2-3; clone size: few; V gene: TRBV4-3; D gene: .; CDR3 protein: CASSQDRGMITDTQYF; CDR3 DNA: TGCGCCAGCAGCCAAGATCGGGGTATGATCACAGATACGCAGTATTTT
J gene: TRBJ1-1; clone size: .; V gene: TRBV28; D gene: .; CDR3 protein: CASSHRTNTEAFF; CDR3 DNA: TGTGCCAGCAGTCATCGGACGAACACTGAAGCTTTCTTT
J gene: TRBJ1-4; clone size: .; V gene: TRBV7-8; D gene: TRBD1; CDR3 protein: CAGTVRDRVFTNEKLFF; CDR3 DNA: TGTGCCGGCACCGTAAGGGACAGGGTGTTCACTAATGAAAAACTGTTTTTT
J gene: TRBJ2-7; clone size: many; V gene: TRBV7-2; D gene: .; CDR3 protein: CASSLAGWGFAYEQYF; CDR3 DNA: TGTGCCAGCAGCTTAGCCGGGTGGGGGTTCGCCTACGAGCAGTACTTC
J gene: TRBJ2-5; clone size: .; V gene: TRBV11-2; D gene: .; CDR3 protein: CASSRHRQDQETQYF; CDR3 DNA: TGTGCCAGCAGCCGGCACCGACAGGACCAAGAGACCCAGTACTTC